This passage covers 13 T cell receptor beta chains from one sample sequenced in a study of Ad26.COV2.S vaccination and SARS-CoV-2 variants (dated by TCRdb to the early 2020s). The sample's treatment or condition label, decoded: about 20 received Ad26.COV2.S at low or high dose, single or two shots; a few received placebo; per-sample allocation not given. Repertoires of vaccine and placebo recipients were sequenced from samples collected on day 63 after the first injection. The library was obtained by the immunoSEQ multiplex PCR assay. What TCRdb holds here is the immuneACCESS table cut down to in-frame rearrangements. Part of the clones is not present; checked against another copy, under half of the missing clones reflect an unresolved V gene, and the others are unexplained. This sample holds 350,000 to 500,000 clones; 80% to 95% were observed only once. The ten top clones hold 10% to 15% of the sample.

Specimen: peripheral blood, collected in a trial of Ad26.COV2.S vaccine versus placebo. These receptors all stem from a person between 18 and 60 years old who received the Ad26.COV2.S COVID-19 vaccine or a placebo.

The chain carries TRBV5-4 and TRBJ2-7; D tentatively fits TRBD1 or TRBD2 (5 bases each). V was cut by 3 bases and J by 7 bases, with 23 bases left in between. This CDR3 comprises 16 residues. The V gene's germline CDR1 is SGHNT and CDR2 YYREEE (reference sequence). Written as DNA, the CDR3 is TGTGCCAGCAGCTCGGCTGGGGGTTCGCGTTTGGTTGAGCAGTACTTC. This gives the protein CASSSAGGSRLVEQYF.

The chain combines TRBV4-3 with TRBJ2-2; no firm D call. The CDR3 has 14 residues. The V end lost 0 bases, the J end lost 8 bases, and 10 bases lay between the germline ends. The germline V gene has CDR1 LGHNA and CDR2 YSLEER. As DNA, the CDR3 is TGCGCCAGCAGCCAAGACGGGTACATAGGGGAGCTGTTTTTT. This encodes CASSQDGYIGELFF.

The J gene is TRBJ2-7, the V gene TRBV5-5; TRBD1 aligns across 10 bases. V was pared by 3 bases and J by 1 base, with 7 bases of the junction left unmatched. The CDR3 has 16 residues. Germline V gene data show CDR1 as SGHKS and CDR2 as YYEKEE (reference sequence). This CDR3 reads CASSSPGDRGSYEQYF. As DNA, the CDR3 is TGTGCCAGCAGCTCGCCCGGGGACAGGGGATCCTACGAGCAGTACTTC.

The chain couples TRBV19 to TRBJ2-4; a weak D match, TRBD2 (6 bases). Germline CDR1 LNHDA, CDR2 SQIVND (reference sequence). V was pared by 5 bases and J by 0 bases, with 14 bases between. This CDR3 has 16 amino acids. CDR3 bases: TGTGCCAGTAGTCCCCTGACTAGTCTAGCCAAAAACATTCAGTACTTC. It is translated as CASSPLTSLAKNIQYF.

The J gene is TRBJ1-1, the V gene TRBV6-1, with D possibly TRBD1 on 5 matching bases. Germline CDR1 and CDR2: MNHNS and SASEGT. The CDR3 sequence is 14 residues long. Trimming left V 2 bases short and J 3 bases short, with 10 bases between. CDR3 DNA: TGTGCCAGCAGTGAAAAAGGGACTTACACTGAAGCTTTCTTT. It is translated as CASSEKGTYTEAFF.

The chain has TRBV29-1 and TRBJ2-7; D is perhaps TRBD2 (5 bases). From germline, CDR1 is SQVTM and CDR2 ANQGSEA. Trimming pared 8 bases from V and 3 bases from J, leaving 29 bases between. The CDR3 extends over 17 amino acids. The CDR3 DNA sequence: TGCAGCTTCTCCGAATTAAAACACCAACTAGGAGTCTACGAGCAGTACTTC. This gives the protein CSFSELKHQLGVYEQYF.

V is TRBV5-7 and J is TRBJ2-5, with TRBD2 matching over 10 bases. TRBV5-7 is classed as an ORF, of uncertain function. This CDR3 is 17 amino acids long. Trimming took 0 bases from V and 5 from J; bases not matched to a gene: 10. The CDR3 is CASSLGAPPGLAETQYF. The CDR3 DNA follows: TGTGCCAGCAGCTTGGGGGCCCCTCCGGGACTAGCGGAGACCCAGTACTTC.

CDR3 loop: CASSGAAKFRGKNIQYF. The CDR3 nucleotides are TGTGCCAGCAGCGGGGCCGCCAAGTTTCGGGGCAAAAACATTCAGTACTTC. The gene calls are TRBV7-7 and TRBJ2-4; the D call may be TRBD1 or TRBD2 (5 bases each). Germline values: CDR1 SSHAT, CDR2 FNYEAQ (reference sequence). The V end was cut by 5 bases, the J end by 3 bases, with 20 bases between. The CDR3 extends over 17 amino acids.

CDR3 sequence: CASSLFTDRGETQYF. The DNA of the CDR3 is TGTGCCAGCAGCTTGTTTACGGACAGGGGTGAGACCCAGTACTTC. The chain couples TRBV5-5 to TRBJ2-5; 9 positions agree with TRBD1. Germline CDR1 and CDR2: SGHKS and YYEKEE (reference sequence). The CDR3 consists of 15 residues. The J segment lost 5 bases and the V segment lost 1 base, leaving 6 bases of the junction unmatched.

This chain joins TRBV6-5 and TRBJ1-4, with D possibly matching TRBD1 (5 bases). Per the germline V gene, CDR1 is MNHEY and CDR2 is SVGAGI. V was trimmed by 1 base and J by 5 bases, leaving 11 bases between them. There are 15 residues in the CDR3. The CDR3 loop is CASSYWGTGNEKLFF. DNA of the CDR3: TGTGCCAGCAGTTACTGGGGCACCGGGAATGAAAAACTGTTTTTT.

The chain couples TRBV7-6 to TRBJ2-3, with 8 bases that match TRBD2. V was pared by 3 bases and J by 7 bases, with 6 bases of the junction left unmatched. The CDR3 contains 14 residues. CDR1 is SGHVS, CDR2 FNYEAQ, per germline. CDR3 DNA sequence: TGTGCCAGCAGCTTCGGGAGGGCCGGATATACGCAGTATTTT. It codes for CASSFGRAGYTQYF.

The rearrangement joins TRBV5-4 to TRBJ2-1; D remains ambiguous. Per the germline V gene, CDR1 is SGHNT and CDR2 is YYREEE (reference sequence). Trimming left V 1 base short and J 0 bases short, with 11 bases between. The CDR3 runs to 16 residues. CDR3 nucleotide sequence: TGTGCCAGCAGCTTGTTTACCAAAAGCTCCTACAATGAGCAGTTCTTC. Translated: CASSLFTKSSYNEQFF.

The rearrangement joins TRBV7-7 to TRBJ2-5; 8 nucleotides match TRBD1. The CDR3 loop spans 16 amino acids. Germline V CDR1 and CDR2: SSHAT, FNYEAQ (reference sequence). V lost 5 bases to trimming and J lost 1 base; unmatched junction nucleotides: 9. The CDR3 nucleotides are TGTGCCAGCAGCATGACAGGGGCCCCCCCCCAAGAGACCCAGTACTTC. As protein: CASSMTGAPPQETQYF.